The next 11 T cell receptor beta chains were all read from a single sample in a study of beta chain features in type 1 diabetes. Every bit of the isolated RNA underwent reverse transcription, so sequencing read expressed TCRB transcripts. Using immunoSEQ multiplex PCR, the repertoire was profiled, and TCRdb retains in-frame clones only, with some absent. The sample lists about 320,000 clones; 14% were seen once. The sample consisted of central memory CD4+ T cells from blood. Every receptor here comes from a man under 40 in good health.

This chain uses TRBV30 with TRBJ1-2, with D unclear. This CDR3 region has 14 residues. Germline CDR1 is GTSNPN and CDR2 is SVGIG (reference sequence). Trimming removed 1 base at V and 4 bases at J, with 13 bases between. For the CDR3, the DNA is TGTGCCTGGAGTGGGGCAGAAATTTTCTATGGCTACACCTTC. This gives the protein CAWSGAEIFYGYTF.

This clone was seen only a few times. V and J are TRBV7-8 and TRBJ2-3; 9 bases line up with TRBD2. Germline V gene lookup returns CDR1 SGHVS and CDR2 FQNEAQ. The junction had 16 bases not matched to a gene; V was cut back by 5 bases and J by 7 bases. The CDR3 length is 17 residues. CDR3 residues: CASSHHSGGLSGYTQYF. CDR3 sequence (DNA): TGTGCCAGCAGCCACCATAGCGGGGGTTTATCTGGTTATACGCAGTATTTT.

The V call is TRBV6-1, the J call TRBJ2-5, with TRBD1 matching over 7 bases. The CDR3 spans 13 residues. Germline V gene sequence: CDR1 MNHNS, CDR2 SASEGT. The V segment lost 5 bases and the J segment 5 bases; nucleotides outside the gene matches: 5. The CDR3 bases are TGTGCCAGCAGTCCGACAGGGCTGGAGACCCAGTACTTC. Translation gives CASSPTGLETQYF.

CDR3 in DNA: TGTGCCAGCAGCCCGGGACAGGGAAAATATGGCTACACCTTC. Its protein is CASSPGQGKYGYTF. This rearrangement joins TRBV7-2 to TRBJ1-2; 9 nucleotides match TRBD1. This CDR3 region has 14 residues. V gave up 5 bases and J gave up 5 bases; unmatched junction bases: 6. The V gene's germline CDR1 is SGHTA and CDR2 FQGNSA.

This clone was detected only a few times. The chain uses TRBV19 and TRBJ1-1; D gene ambiguous. The germline V gene encodes CDR1 LNHDA and CDR2 SQIVND (reference sequence). Trimming stripped 3 bases from V and 1 base from J, with 9 bases between. The CDR3 length is 14 residues. The CDR3: CASSIDKPNTEAFF. The CDR3 DNA reads TGTGCCAGTAGTATTGACAAACCGAACACTGAAGCTTTCTTT.

This clone has only a few counts. This rearrangement joins TRBV11-3 to TRBJ2-2, with 7 bases fitting TRBD1. CDR3 length equals 17 residues. Germline CDR1 SGHNT, CDR2 YENEEA. The V and J ends lost 5 bases and 3 bases, in that order; junction bases with no gene match: 12. The CDR3 sequence: CASSARLRDRDTGELFF. In DNA, the CDR3 is TGTGCCAGCAGCGCGAGACTCCGGGACAGAGACACCGGGGAGCTGTTTTTT.

This clone was counted only a few times. This rearrangement joins TRBV7-8 to TRBJ2-3; TRBD2 matches at 10 bases. V trimming: 5 bases; J trimming: 3 bases; junction bases outside the gene matches: 8. The CDR3 consists of 16 residues. Per germline, CDR1 SGHVS and CDR2 FQNEAQ. In DNA form, the CDR3 reads TGTGCCAGCAGCATTGGGGTTAGCGGGGGGACAGATACGCAGTATTTT. This gives the protein CASSIGVSGGTDTQYF. Using reference TRBV7-8 and TRBJ2-3 for the parts outside the CDR3, the full variable domain is GAGVSQSPRYKVAKRGQDVALRCDPISGHVSLFWYQQALGQGPEFLTYFQNEAQLDKSGLPSDRFFAERPEGSVSTLKIQRTQQEDSAVYLCASSIGVSGGTDTQYFGPGTRLTVL.

There are a few counts of this clone. This chain's CDR3 is CASSRGQGETQYF. The CDR3 DNA sequence: TGTGCCAGCAGCCGGGGACAGGGAGAGACCCAGTACTTC. J is TRBJ2-5 and V is TRBV7-7; 9 nucleotides agree with TRBD1. Losses at the gene ends were 5 bases for V and 4 bases for J; bases not matched to a gene: 2. CDR3 length equals 13 residues. Germline assignment: CDR1 SSHAT and CDR2 FNYEAQ (reference sequence).

This clone was counted between two and nine times. This CDR3 is also generated by other DNA sequences in the sample. This chain uses TRBV10-2 with TRBJ1-3; D gene unclear. This CDR3 spans 14 amino acids. V was cut by 7 bases and J by 3 bases, with 13 bases left in between. The V gene's germline CDR1 is WSHSY and CDR2 SAAADI. The CDR3: CASTRGLDGNTIYF. CDR3 nucleotides: TGCGCCAGCACCCGCGGTCTGGATGGAAACACCATATATTTT.

This clone was observed a handful of times. The CDR3 loop reads CASSSLGLAKNIQYF. As DNA, the CDR3 is TGTGCCAGCAGCTCCCTAGGATTAGCCAAAAACATTCAGTACTTC. The chain employs TRBV11-2 and TRBJ2-4, with D uncertain. Germline V lookup: CDR1 SGHAT, CDR2 FQNNGV. With 4 bases removed from V and 0 bases from J, the gap between germline ends came to 10 bases. The CDR3 loop spans 15 amino acids.

This clone occurred a few times. The chain couples TRBV7-9 to TRBJ2-3, with a tentative D call TRBD2 (5 bases). CDR1 SEHNR and CDR2 FQNEAQ come from the germline V gene (reference sequence). This CDR3 is built from 14 residues. V was clipped by 5 bases and J by 0 bases, with 9 bases between them. CDR3 sequence (DNA): TGTGCCAGCAGCCTTCGGACTAGCACAGATACGCAGTATTTT. Encoded protein: CASSLRTSTDTQYF.